These 21 T cell receptor beta chains came from one sample sequenced in a study of T cell responses to AZD1222 COVID-19 vaccine. TCRdb's table, derived via immunoSEQ multiplex PCR, lists solely in-frame clones and lacks some. The repertoire holds 160,000 or so clones, with around nine tenths as singletons. The sequences come from peripheral blood, collected on day 0 of AZD1222 vaccination. These receptors were taken from an adult in good health.

The V and J genes are TRBV6-2 or TRBV6-3 and TRBJ2-6, with 13 bases identical to TRBD2. Losses at the gene ends were 2 bases for V and 2 bases for J; bases not matched to a gene: 0. The CDR3 covers 17 residues. Germline V lookup: CDR1 MNHEY, CDR2 SVGEGT. The CDR3 DNA reads as TGTGCCAGCAGTTACGGACTAGCGGGAGCTGGGGCCAACGTCCTGACTTTC. Its protein product is CASSYGLAGAGANVLTF.

This sequence joins TRBV27 and TRBJ2-1; D uncertain. Trimming took off 7 bases at V and 0 bases at J, with 10 bases between the two ends. This CDR3 spans 14 amino acids. Looked up from germline, CDR1 is MNHEY and CDR2 is SMNVEV (reference sequence). The DNA of the CDR3 is TGTGCCAGCAAGGGCCCGAGCTCCTACAATGAGCAGTTCTTC. It encodes CASKGPSSYNEQFF.

This rearrangement joins TRBV6-5 to TRBJ2-7; D is possibly TRBD2 (5 bases). Trimming shortened V by 4 bases and J by 1 base, and 14 bases separated the two germline ends. Germline CDR1 and CDR2: MNHEY and SVGAGI. The CDR3 consists of 15 residues. In DNA form, the CDR3 reads TGTGCCAGCAGTTCAGAGGGCGGGCCGTCCTACGAGCAGTACTTC. Protein product: CASSSEGGPSYEQYF.

The chain joins TRBV27 to TRBJ2-7; TRBD1 aligns across 8 bases. V lost 2 bases and J lost 3; bases outside the gene matches: 9. The germline V gene has CDR1 MNHEY and CDR2 SMNVEV (reference sequence). CDR3 size: 16 residues. CDR3 nucleotides: TGTGCCAGCAGTTTAAACCGGGGACAGGTCTTCTACGAGCAGTACTTC. Protein sequence: CASSLNRGQVFYEQYF.

The J gene is TRBJ2-3, the V gene TRBV27; 9 nucleotides line up with TRBD1. The CDR3 contains 15 residues. CDR1 and CDR2 (germline): MNHEY, SMNVEV (reference sequence). The V segment lost 7 bases and the J segment 2 bases; nucleotides outside the gene matches: 7. The CDR3 is CASKNRGLLTDTQYF. In nucleotides, the CDR3 is TGTGCCAGCAAAAACAGGGGGCTTCTCACAGATACGCAGTATTTT.

The chain employs TRBV5-1 and TRBJ1-5; 7 bases line up with TRBD1. In germline, CDR1 is SGHRS, CDR2 YFSETQ. This CDR3 region has 14 residues. The V segment lost 5 bases and the J segment 4 bases; nucleotides outside the gene matches: 6. The CDR3 here is CASSRDSPNQPQHF. CDR3 nucleotides: TGCGCCAGCAGTAGGGACAGCCCAAATCAGCCCCAGCATTTT.

The chain joins TRBV27 to TRBJ1-2, with TRBD1 identical over 7 bases. V lost 4 bases and J lost 5; bases outside the gene matches: 13. Germline loops: CDR1 MNHEY, CDR2 SMNVEV (reference sequence). This CDR3 region has 16 residues. CDR3 DNA sequence: TGTGCCAGCAGTTACAGGGGCTGGAGGGAGGGGTATGGCTACACCTTC. Residues: CASSYRGWREGYGYTF.

V gene TRBV3-1 (or the pseudogene TRBV3-2) combines with J gene TRBJ2-7, with 8 positions matching TRBD1. Germline trimming cut 1 base from V and 2 bases from J; bases unmatched to any gene: 7. The germline gives CDR1 LGHDT, CDR2 YNNKEL (reference sequence). The CDR3 runs to 16 residues. The CDR3 spells CASSQVWTGKPYEQYF. DNA of the CDR3: TGTGCCAGCAGCCAAGTCTGGACAGGGAAACCCTACGAGCAGTACTTC.

The gene calls are TRBV6-5 and TRBJ1-2; possible D gene TRBD1, 5 bases. Trimming left V 6 bases short and J 3 bases short, with 11 bases between. CDR1 is MNHEY, CDR2 SVGAGI, per germline. This CDR3 spans 13 amino acids. The CDR3 is CASRVPGDYGYTF. Written as DNA, the CDR3 is TGTGCCAGCAGGGTCCCGGGGGACTATGGCTACACCTTC.

The genes are TRBV6-2 or TRBV6-3 and TRBJ1-5, with D unclear. The CDR3 length is 14 residues. Germline V CDR1 and CDR2: MNHEY, SVGEGT. Trimming took off 2 bases at V and 1 base at J, with 6 bases between the two ends. This CDR3 is CASSYRISNQPQHF. As DNA, the CDR3 is TGTGCCAGCAGTTACCGGATAAGCAATCAGCCCCAGCATTTT.

The V call is TRBV30, the J call TRBJ1-5, with TRBD1 as a possible D gene (5 bases). The CDR3 sequence is 12 residues long. V was trimmed by 5 bases and J by 5 bases, leaving 10 bases between them. Germline CDR1 is GTSNPN and CDR2 is SVGIG (reference sequence). The CDR3 nucleotides read TGTGCCTGGGGGGGGGTCCATCAGCCCCAGCATTTT. It specifies CAWGGVHQPQHF. The full variable domain, its missing parts supplied by reference TRBV30 and TRBJ1-5, is SQTIHQWPATLVQPVGSPLSLECTVEGTSNPNLYWYRQAAGRGLQLLFYSVGIGQISSEVPQNLSASRPQDRQFILSSKKLLLSDSGFYLCAWGGVHQPQHFGDGTRLSIL.

The chain couples TRBV7-2 to TRBJ2-4, with D perhaps assigned TRBD1 or TRBD2 (5 bases each). CDR1 and CDR2 from the germline V gene are SGHTA and FQGNSA. The ends were cut back, 1 base at V and 4 bases at J, with 11 bases in the middle. The CDR3 is 15 residues long. CDR3 amino acids: CASSLGGGQKNIQYF. The CDR3 nucleotides read TGTGCCAGCAGCTTAGGAGGAGGACAAAAAAACATTCAGTACTTC.

V and J are TRBV28 and TRBJ1-2; 7 bases are a match to TRBD1. There are 13 residues in the CDR3. Germline V CDR1 and CDR2: MDHEN, SYDVKM. V dropped 6 bases and J dropped 4; count of bases not matched to a gene: 5. CDR3 sequence (DNA): TGTGCCAGCAGCCGACAGGGCCCCTATGGCTACACCTTC. Encoded protein: CASSRQGPYGYTF.

This chain links TRBV20-1 with TRBJ2-5; a weak D match, TRBD1 (5 bases). Germline lookup yields CDR1 DFQATT and CDR2 SNEGSKA (reference sequence). The V end lost 3 bases, the J end lost 2 bases, and 13 bases lay between the germline ends. The length of the CDR3 is 14 residues. The CDR3 region has the DNA TGCAGTGCTAGTCGGGCAGGGAAACAAGAGACCCAGTACTTC. Protein product: CSASRAGKQETQYF.

The V and J genes are TRBV4-3 and TRBJ1-1; D remains unclear. Germline V CDR1 and CDR2: LGHNA, YSLEER. CDR3 length equals 15 residues. The ends were cut back, 4 bases at V and 4 bases at J, with 16 bases in the middle. The CDR3 sequence: CASSPTTIRGTEAFF. The CDR3 coding sequence is TGCGCCAGCAGCCCGACAACGATCAGAGGCACTGAAGCTTTCTTT.

The rearrangement joins TRBV28 to TRBJ1-5, with 7 bases fitting TRBD1. After removal of 5 bases from V and 5 bases from J, the junction contained 6 bases not matched to a gene. The CDR3 loop spans 14 amino acids. Germline assignment: CDR1 MDHEN and CDR2 SYDVKM. The CDR3 DNA sequence: TGTGCCAGCAGTCTCAGACAGGGCGATCAGCCCCAGCATTTT. Its protein is CASSLRQGDQPQHF.

The rearrangement links TRBV24-1 to TRBJ2-5; D is unresolved. With 9 bases removed from V and 0 bases from J, the gap between germline ends came to 10 bases. The germline V gene has CDR1 KGHDR and CDR2 SFDVKD. The CDR3 spans 13 residues. The DNA for the CDR3 is TGTGCCACCGGGATGACGAACCAAGAGACCCAGTACTTC. Amino acids: CATGMTNQETQYF.

This chain joins TRBV5-6 and TRBJ2-7, with TRBD2 matching 7 bases. The trim removed 1 base at V and 1 base at J, leaving 11 bases unmatched. The CDR3 has 17 residues. Per the germline V gene, CDR1 is SGHDT and CDR2 is YYEEEE. CDR3 nucleotides: TGTGCCAGCAGCTTGATGGGGGAGGGCATTGTATCCTACGAGCAGTACTTC. This encodes CASSLMGEGIVSYEQYF.

The gene calls are TRBV6-1 and TRBJ1-5, with 7 bases fitting TRBD1. The CDR3 is 17 residues long. Germline loops: CDR1 MNHNS, CDR2 SASEGT. V lost 0 bases to trimming and J lost 5 bases; unmatched junction nucleotides: 10. In DNA, the CDR3 is TGTGCCAGCAGTGAAGCGCTCCCGGGACAGCAAGATCAGCCCCAGCATTTT. It yields the protein CASSEALPGQQDQPQHF.

This clone was picked up one time. The CDR3 DNA sequence: TGTGCCAGCAGCTTGGCCAGCCTCTCTGGAAACACCATATATTTT. Translating gives CASSLASLSGNTIYF. The chain couples TRBV7-2 to TRBJ1-3; D gene unclear. This CDR3 comprises 15 residues. CDR1 SGHTA and CDR2 FQGNSA come from the germline V gene. Trimming took off 3 bases at V and 0 bases at J, with 9 bases between the two ends.

The chain carries TRBV28 and TRBJ1-1; no clear D. The CDR3 length is 11 residues. Germline CDR1 reads MDHEN; CDR2 reads SYDVKM. V dropped 5 bases and J dropped 7 bases, with 8 bases sitting between them. For the CDR3, the DNA is TGTGCCAGCAGTCTGGGGATTGAAGCTTTCTTT. Translation: CASSLGIEAFF.